The TCR beta chain under discussion was sequenced for a study of beta chain features in type 1 diabetes. Findings of the study overall: The study found moderately but significantly shorter TCRB CDR3s in all four CD4+ subsets of Type 1 diabetes patients.

This clone was detected only a few times. Its antigen is unidentified. Every bit of the isolated RNA underwent reverse transcription, so sequencing read expressed TCRB transcripts. The method was immunoSEQ multiplex PCR; TCRdb's version includes in-frame clones alone and lacks a portion of them. The repertoire includes hundreds of thousands of clones, 11% to 15% of them detected once, and 0.035% to 0.045% sits in the top ten. The CDR3 totals 15 residues. J lost 2 bases, V lost 4 bases, and 5 bases had no gene match. Germline V CDR1 and CDR2: SGHTA, FQGNSA. The source is a man younger than 35 with type 1 diabetes. Sequencing was performed on naive CD4+ T cells from blood. V usage is TRBV7-2 and J usage is TRBJ1-1; 9 bases fit TRBD1. The CDR3 DNA follows: TGTGCCAGCAGCTCACCGGACAGGGGTAACACTGAAGCTTTCTTT. This codes for CASSSPDRGNTEAFF.